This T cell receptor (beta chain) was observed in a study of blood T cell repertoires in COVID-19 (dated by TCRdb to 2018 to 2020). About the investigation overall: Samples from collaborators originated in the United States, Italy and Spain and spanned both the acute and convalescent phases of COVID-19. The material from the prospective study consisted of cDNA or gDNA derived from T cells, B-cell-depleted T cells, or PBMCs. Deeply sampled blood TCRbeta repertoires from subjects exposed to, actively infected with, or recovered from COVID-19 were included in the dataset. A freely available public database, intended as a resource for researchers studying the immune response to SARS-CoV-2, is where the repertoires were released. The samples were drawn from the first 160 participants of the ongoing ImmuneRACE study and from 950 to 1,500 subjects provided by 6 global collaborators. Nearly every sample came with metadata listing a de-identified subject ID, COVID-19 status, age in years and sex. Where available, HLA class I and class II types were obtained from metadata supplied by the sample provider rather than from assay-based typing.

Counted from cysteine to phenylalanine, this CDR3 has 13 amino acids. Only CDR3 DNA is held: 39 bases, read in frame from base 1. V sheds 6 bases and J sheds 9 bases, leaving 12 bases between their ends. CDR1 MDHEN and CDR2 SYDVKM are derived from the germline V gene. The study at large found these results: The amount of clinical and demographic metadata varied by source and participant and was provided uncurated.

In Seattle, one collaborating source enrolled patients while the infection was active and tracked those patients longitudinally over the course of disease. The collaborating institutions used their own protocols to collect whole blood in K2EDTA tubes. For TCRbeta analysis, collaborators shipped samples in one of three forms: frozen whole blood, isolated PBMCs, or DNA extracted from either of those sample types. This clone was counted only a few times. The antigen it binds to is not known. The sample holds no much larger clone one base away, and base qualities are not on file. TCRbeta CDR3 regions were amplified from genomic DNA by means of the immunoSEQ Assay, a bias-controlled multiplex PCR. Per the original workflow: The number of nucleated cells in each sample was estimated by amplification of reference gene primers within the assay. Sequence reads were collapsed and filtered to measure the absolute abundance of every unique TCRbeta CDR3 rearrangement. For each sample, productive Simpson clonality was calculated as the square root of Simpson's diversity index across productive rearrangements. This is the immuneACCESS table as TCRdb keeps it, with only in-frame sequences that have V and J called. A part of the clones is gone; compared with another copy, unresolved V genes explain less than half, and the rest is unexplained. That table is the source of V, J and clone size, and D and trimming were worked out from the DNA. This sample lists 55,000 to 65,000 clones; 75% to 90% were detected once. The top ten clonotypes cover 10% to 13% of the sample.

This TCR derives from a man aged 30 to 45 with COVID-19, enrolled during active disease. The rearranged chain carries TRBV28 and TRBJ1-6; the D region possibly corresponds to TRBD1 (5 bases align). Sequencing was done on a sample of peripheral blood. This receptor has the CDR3 CASRGIRVSPLHF. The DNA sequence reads TGTGCCAGCAGGGGCATCAGGGTTTCACCCCTCCACTTT.